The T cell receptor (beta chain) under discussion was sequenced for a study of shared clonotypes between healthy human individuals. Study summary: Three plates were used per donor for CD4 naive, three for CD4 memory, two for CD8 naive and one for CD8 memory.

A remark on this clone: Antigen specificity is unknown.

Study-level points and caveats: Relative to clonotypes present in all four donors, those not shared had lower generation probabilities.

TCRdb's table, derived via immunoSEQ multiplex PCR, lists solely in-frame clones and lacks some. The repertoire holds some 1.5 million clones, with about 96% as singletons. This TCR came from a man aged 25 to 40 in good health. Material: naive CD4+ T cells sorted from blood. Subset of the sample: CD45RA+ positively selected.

The CDR3 is CASSPRGGTKPYEQYF. The DNA for the CDR3 is TGTGCCAGCAGCCCCCGGGGGGGAACCAAACCCTACGAGCAGTACTTC. The chain has TRBV7-9 and TRBJ2-7, with TRBD2 identical over 8 bases. The germline gives CDR1 SEHNR, CDR2 FQNEAQ (reference sequence). CDR3 length: 16 amino acids. With V trimmed by 5 bases and J by 2 bases, 11 bases remained unmatched.